The 27 T cell receptor beta chains presented below share a single source sample, sequenced in a study of regulatory T cells in long-lasting Graves disease. Building the TCR beta libraries relied on iRepertoire HTBI primers, and CDR3 regions underwent Arm-PCR. TCRdb reanalysed the multiplex PCR reads using MiXCR and keeps one entry per CDR3 protein. The table lists about 310,000 distinct CDR3 sequences, more than 20% of them singletons, with more than 50% in the top ten. The time point here: persistent/refractory GD, antithyroid drugs over 5 years with positive TRAb. Isolated PBMC RNA provided the starting material for the TCR library. The sequencing here drew on peripheral blood mononuclear cells (PBMCs), taken when the disease was refractory, from a patient treated with antithyroid drugs. These receptor sequences come from a female donor with Graves disease.

A few counts support this clonotype. The rearrangement uses TRBV9 and TRBJ2-2; D call uncertain. The germline V and J ends were trimmed by 2 bases and 6 bases, with 8 bases remaining between them. CDR1 and CDR2 (germline): SGDLS, YYNGEE. The CDR3 has 13 amino acids. CDR3 DNA sequence: TGTGCCAGCAGCGTGGATGGGGCCGGGGAGCTGTTTTTT. As protein: CASSVDGAGELFF.

This clonotype was seen more than once but under ten times. This rearrangement joins TRBV12-3 or TRBV12-4 to TRBJ1-5, with D perhaps matching TRBD1 (6 bases). Trimming pared 3 bases from V and 2 bases from J, leaving 8 bases between. This CDR3 has 14 residues. CDR3 nucleotide sequence: TGTGCCAGCAGTTTGTACAGGGGCAATCAGCCCCAGCATTTT. It yields the protein CASSLYRGNQPQHF.

This clonotype was recorded many times. The gene calls are TRBV6-2 or TRBV6-3 and TRBJ1-1, with D tentatively TRBD1 (5 bases). Germline CDR1 is MNHEY and CDR2 is SVGEGT. V gave up 5 bases and J gave up 3 bases, with 25 bases separating them. The CDR3 has 18 amino acids. The CDR3 DNA reads TGTGCCAGCAGTGAGCTCGGGACGATCAAAACGGGGGACACTGAAGCTTTCTTT. Its translation: CASSELGTIKTGDTEAFF.

This clonotype was recorded many times. The chain uses TRBV28 and TRBJ1-1; D remains unclear. Trimming shortened V by 5 bases and J by 1 base, and 5 bases separated the two germline ends. There are 12 residues in the CDR3. The V gene's germline CDR1 is MDHEN and CDR2 SYDVKM. The CDR3 spells CASSRWNTEAFF. DNA for the CDR3: TGTGCCAGCAGTCGGTGGAACACTGAAGCTTTCTTT.

CDR3 nucleotide sequence: TGTGCCTGGAGTAAAAAAACAGCCTACTCTGGAAACACCATATATTTT. Translation: CAWSKKTAYSGNTIYF. The chain is built from TRBV30 and TRBJ1-3; D is undetermined. The CDR3 spans 16 residues. Trimming stripped 2 bases from V and 0 bases from J, with 14 bases between. Germline CDR1 is GTSNPN and CDR2 is SVGIG (reference sequence).

This clonotype was recorded many times. The chain has TRBV2 and TRBJ2-7; 11 bases are shared with TRBD2. The CDR3 loop spans 15 amino acids. Germline CDR1 is SNHLY and CDR2 is FYNNEI. The V and J ends lost 6 bases and 3 bases, in that order; junction bases with no gene match: 7. The CDR3 is CASSKRLAGIYEQYF. The CDR3 nucleotides are TGTGCCAGCAGCAAACGACTAGCGGGAATCTACGAGCAGTACTTC.

Concerning this clonotype: It may be a read error: a sequence one base away is much more abundant. This sequence joins TRBV28 and TRBJ1-2, with TRBD1 as a possible D gene (6 bases). This CDR3 spans 17 amino acids. Trimming cost V 5 bases and J 0 bases, with 19 bases left between them. Germline V CDR1 and CDR2: MDHEN, SYDVKM. The DNA of the CDR3 is TGTGCCAGCAGTCAGGCGGGACGGGGGGCCTCTAACTATGGCTACACCTTC. It translates to CASSQAGRGASNYGYTF.

Details on this clonotype: This could be a read error, since a much larger clone is one nucleotide away. This chain connects TRBV28 to TRBJ2-5; no definite D call. The CDR3 runs to 13 residues. Germline V gene lookup returns CDR1 MDHEN and CDR2 SYDVKM. The CDR3 bases are TGTGCCAGCAGTTTAGACTCTTTGAGGACCCAGTGCTTC. This sequence encodes CASSLDSLRTQCF.

V usage is TRBV5-1 and J usage is TRBJ1-4; maybe TRBD1 (6 bases). The germline V gene encodes CDR1 SGHRS and CDR2 YFSETQ. The CDR3 totals 15 residues. With 3 bases removed from V and 8 bases from J, the gap between germline ends came to 17 bases. The CDR3 spells CASSYTGTRGEKLFF. The DNA of the CDR3 is TGCGCCAGCAGCTACACCGGGACACGGGGCGAAAAACTGTTTTTT.

The CDR3 protein is CASSLTADRVGSPLHF. CDR3 nucleotide sequence: TGTGCCAGCAGCCTAACGGCCGACAGGGTGGGTTCACCCCTCCACTTT. The rearrangement uses TRBV6-2 or TRBV6-3 and TRBJ1-6; TRBD1 matches 7 bases. CDR3 length: 16 residues. The germline CDR1 and CDR2 sequences are MNHEY and SVGEGT. The trim removed 6 bases at V and 9 bases at J, leaving 14 bases unmatched.

This clonotype was found many times. V usage is TRBV28 and J usage is TRBJ1-1; no clear D gene. V lost 4 bases, J lost 3 bases, and 6 bases lay in between. There are 12 residues in the CDR3. The germline gives CDR1 MDHEN, CDR2 SYDVKM. Here the CDR3 reads CASSWPYTEAFF. DNA for the CDR3: TGTGCCAGCAGTTGGCCTTACACTGAAGCTTTCTTT. The full variable domain, its missing parts supplied by reference TRBV28 and TRBJ1-1, is DVKVTQSSRYLVKRTGEKVFLECVQDMDHENMFWYRQDPGLGLRLIYFSYDVKMKEKGDIPEGYSVSREKKERFSLILESASTNQTSMYLCASSWPYTEAFFGQGTRLTVV.

This clonotype was counted many times. The chain links TRBV28 to TRBJ1-2; D may be TRBD1 (6 bases). Germline CDR1 MDHEN, CDR2 SYDVKM. Trimming cost V 4 bases and J 0 bases, with 9 bases left between them. The CDR3 runs to 14 residues. CDR3 sequence (DNA): TGTGCCAGCAGTTCAGGGGATACTAACTATGGCTACACCTTC. Its translation is CASSSGDTNYGYTF.

The sample holds many counts of this clonotype. The chain links TRBV7-9 to TRBJ2-5; D possibly corresponds to TRBD1 (6 bases). CDR1 and CDR2 (germline): SEHNR, FQNEAQ (reference sequence). The CDR3 runs to 11 residues. V was pared by 7 bases and J by 6 bases, with 9 bases between. This CDR3 is CASTQGQTQYF. The DNA for the CDR3 is TGTGCCAGCACACAGGGACAGACCCAGTACTTC.

The chain links TRBV7-2 to TRBJ1-6; perhaps TRBD1 as D (5 bases). This CDR3 is built from 15 residues. Trimming took off 1 base at V and 8 bases at J, with 12 bases between the two ends. Per the germline V gene, CDR1 is SGHTA and CDR2 is FQGNSA. In nucleotides, the CDR3 is TGTGCCAGCAGCTTAGTAGGGGCTCGGGATTCACCCCTCCACTTT. Amino acid sequence: CASSLVGARDSPLHF.

The rearrangement uses TRBV27 and TRBJ2-2, with a tentative D call TRBD2 (5 bases). This CDR3 contains 24 residues. Germline CDR1 is MNHEY and CDR2 is SMNVEV (reference sequence). Trimming stripped 3 bases from V and 5 bases from J, with 40 bases between. Here the CDR3 DNA reads TGTGCCAGCAGTTTCACCTACCTAAAACCCGGCAGTCCCGGACTGGTGCGAGGGACCGGGGAGCTGTTTTTT. Translated, it gives CASSFTYLKPGSPGLVRGTGELFF.

This clonotype appeared once. This clone may be a read error of a much larger clone one base away. V and J are TRBV29-1 and TRBJ1-2; a weak D match, TRBD1 (5 bases). Looked up from germline, CDR1 is SQVTM and CDR2 is ANQGSEA. Trimming took 7 bases from V and 4 from J, leaving 16 bases between them. The CDR3 runs to 13 residues. CDR3 amino acids: CSGLGREPYGYTF. DNA for the CDR3: TGCAGCGGATTGGGCAGGGAGCCCTATGGCTACACCTTC.

In its sample, this clonotype was seen a few times. This chain connects TRBV29-1 to TRBJ2-7, with TRBD2 matching over 9 bases. V shed 0 bases and J 4 bases; nucleotides not matched to a gene: 7. The CDR3 runs 15 residues. CDR1 and CDR2 (germline): SQVTM, ANQGSEA. This CDR3 is CSVEEGLAGRYEQYF. The CDR3 DNA sequence: TGCAGCGTTGAAGAGGGTCTAGCGGGAAGATACGAGCAGTACTTC.

The CDR3 DNA is TGTGCCAGCAGCTTTGGACATGCCTACGAGCAGTACTTC. It specifies CASSFGHAYEQYF. The chain couples TRBV7-2 to TRBJ2-7, with a tentative D call TRBD1 (5 bases). The CDR3 loop spans 13 amino acids. With 3 bases removed from V and 2 bases from J, the gap between germline ends came to 8 bases. The germline CDR1 and CDR2 sequences are SGHTA and FQGNSA.

This clonotype has at least ten counts. The genes are TRBV2 and TRBJ1-5; D gene uncertain. The germline gives CDR1 SNHLY, CDR2 FYNNEI. The CDR3 has 13 residues. Trimming shortened V by 9 bases and J by 4 bases, and 13 bases separated the two germline ends. The chain's CDR3 is CASVRSWNQPQHF. CDR3 nucleotide sequence: TGTGCCAGTGTAAGGAGTTGGAATCAGCCCCAGCATTTT.

This rearrangement joins TRBV4-1 to TRBJ1-1; no definite D call. This CDR3 region has 13 residues. V lost 1 base to trimming and J lost 7 bases, with 10 bases between them. Germline-derived CDR1 and CDR2 are MGHRA and YSYEKL. This chain's CDR3 is CASSQVEGLEAFF. Here the CDR3 DNA reads TGCGCCAGCAGCCAAGTGGAGGGCCTTGAAGCTTTCTTT.

This clonotype was observed a few times. The gene calls are TRBV30 and TRBJ1-1; a weak D match, TRBD1 (5 bases). V dropped 3 bases and J dropped 10 bases, with 18 bases sitting between them. Germline values: CDR1 GTSNPN, CDR2 SVGIG (reference sequence). The CDR3 runs 13 residues. The CDR3 DNA reads as TGTGCCTGGAGCTCCGGGACGACCGGGGTAGCTTTCTTT. Its translation is CAWSSGTTGVAFF.

The chain uses TRBV2 and TRBJ2-2; no reliable D call. V gave up 6 bases and J gave up 5 bases, with 4 bases separating them. CDR1 and CDR2 from the germline V gene are SNHLY and FYNNEI. CDR3 length: 11 amino acids. The CDR3 sequence is CASRATGELFF. The CDR3 DNA follows: TGTGCCAGCAGGGCGACCGGGGAGCTGTTTTTT. The full variable domain, with the rest looked up from reference TRBV2 and TRBJ2-2, is EPEVTQTPSHQVTQMGQEVILRCVPISNHLYFYWYRQILGQKVEFLVSFYNNEISEKSEIFDDQFSVERPDGSNFTLKIRSTKLEDSAMYFCASRATGELFFGEGSRLTVL.

This clonotype was detected ten times or more. V is TRBV27 and J is TRBJ1-5, with a tentative D call TRBD1 (6 bases). CDR3 length: 14 amino acids. Germline V gives CDR1 MNHEY, CDR2 SMNVEV (reference sequence). The V gene lost 2 bases and the J gene lost 6 bases, with 11 bases spanning the gap. This chain's CDR3 is CASSLQGSGQPQHF. The CDR3, as DNA: TGTGCCAGCAGTTTACAGGGGTCGGGTCAGCCCCAGCATTTT.

This clonotype appeared a few times. V gene TRBV20-1 combines with J gene TRBJ1-5; D remains ambiguous. Germline CDR1 and CDR2: DFQATT and SNEGSKA (reference sequence). V lost 4 bases, J lost 3 bases, and 16 bases lay in between. CDR3 length equals 15 residues. DNA for the CDR3: TGCAGTGCTACCCAAACTGGCACCCACAATCAGCCCCAGCATTTT. Amino acids: CSATQTGTHNQPQHF.

Of note for this clonotype: A much larger clone is a single base away; this may be a read error. The V gene is TRBV5-6, the J gene TRBJ2-7, with 15 bases lining up with TRBD2. J gave up 7 bases and V 2 bases, and 4 bases lay outside the gene matches. The germline V gene has CDR1 SGHDT and CDR2 YYEEEE. The CDR3 covers 15 residues. CDR3 bases: TGTGCCAGCAGCTTATGGGGACTAGCGGGAGGTGAGCAGTACTTC. Translating gives CASSLWGLAGGEQYF.

This clonotype was seen only once. V gene TRBV20-1 combines with J gene TRBJ2-2, with D possibly matching TRBD2 (6 bases). The CDR3 is made up of 15 amino acids. The germline CDR1 and CDR2 sequences are DFQATT and SNEGSKA (reference sequence). The V and J ends lost 6 bases and 3 bases respectively, with 17 bases between them. The CDR3 DNA follows: TGCAGTGCCGGGGGACCGCGACCGGACACCGGGGAGCTGTTTTTT. Its protein is CSAGGPRPDTGELFF.

The gene calls are TRBV27 and TRBJ2-3; TRBD1 matches 12 bases. The CDR3 is made up of 14 amino acids. Germline trimming cut 8 bases from V and 5 bases from J; bases unmatched to any gene: 5. Germline V lookup: CDR1 MNHEY, CDR2 SMNVEV (reference sequence). The CDR3 DNA sequence: TGTGCCAGCGCCCGGGACAGGGGGCAAGATACGCAGTATTTT. This encodes CASARDRGQDTQYF.